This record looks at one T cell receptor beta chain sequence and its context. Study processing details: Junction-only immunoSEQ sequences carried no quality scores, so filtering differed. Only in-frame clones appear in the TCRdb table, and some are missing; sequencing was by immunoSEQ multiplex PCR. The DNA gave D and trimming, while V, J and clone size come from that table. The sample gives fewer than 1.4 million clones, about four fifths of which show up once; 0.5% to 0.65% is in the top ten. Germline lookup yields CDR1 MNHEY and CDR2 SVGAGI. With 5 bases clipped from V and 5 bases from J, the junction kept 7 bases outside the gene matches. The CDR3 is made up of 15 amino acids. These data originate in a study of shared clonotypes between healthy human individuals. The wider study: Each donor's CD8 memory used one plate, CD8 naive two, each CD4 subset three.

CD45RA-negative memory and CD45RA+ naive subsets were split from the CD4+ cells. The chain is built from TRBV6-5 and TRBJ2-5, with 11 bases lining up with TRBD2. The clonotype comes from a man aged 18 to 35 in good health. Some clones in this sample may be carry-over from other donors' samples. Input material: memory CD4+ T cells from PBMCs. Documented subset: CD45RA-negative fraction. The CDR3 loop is CASSPRLAGGETQYF. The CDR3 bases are TGTGCCAGCAGTCCGCGTCTAGCGGGAGGTGAGACCCAGTACTTC.